What follows describes a single T cell receptor (beta chain). Its specificity is not known. Healthy bone marrow donors made up the donors. This sample stems from a study of cytomegalovirus exposure and HLA in healthy donors. The PCR ran on 60 Vbeta and 13 Jbeta primers. Sequenced by immunoSEQ multiplex PCR; TCRdb stores in-frame clones only, minus some. The sample records 100,000 to 150,000 clones, 83% being singletons. CDR1 is SGHTA and CDR2 is FQGNSA in the germline V gene. This CDR3 is built from 15 residues. With 3 bases removed from V and 8 bases from J, the gap between germline ends came to 17 bases. Study-level findings and limits: With DRB1 most and HLA-C fewest, TCR association rates differed between HLA loci in a later analysis. V- and J-gene trimming in TCR beta was tied to a missense DCLRE1C variant by an analysis performed later.

The specimen was PBMCs. The sequence was collected from a woman aged 40 to 50 in good health and CMV-seropositive. V is TRBV7-2 and J is TRBJ2-1; possible D gene TRBD2, 5 bases. The DNA of the CDR3 is TGTGCCAGCAGCTTCTGGAGGAACCGGCCCGATGAGCAGTTCTTC. Translating it yields CASSFWRNRPDEQFF.